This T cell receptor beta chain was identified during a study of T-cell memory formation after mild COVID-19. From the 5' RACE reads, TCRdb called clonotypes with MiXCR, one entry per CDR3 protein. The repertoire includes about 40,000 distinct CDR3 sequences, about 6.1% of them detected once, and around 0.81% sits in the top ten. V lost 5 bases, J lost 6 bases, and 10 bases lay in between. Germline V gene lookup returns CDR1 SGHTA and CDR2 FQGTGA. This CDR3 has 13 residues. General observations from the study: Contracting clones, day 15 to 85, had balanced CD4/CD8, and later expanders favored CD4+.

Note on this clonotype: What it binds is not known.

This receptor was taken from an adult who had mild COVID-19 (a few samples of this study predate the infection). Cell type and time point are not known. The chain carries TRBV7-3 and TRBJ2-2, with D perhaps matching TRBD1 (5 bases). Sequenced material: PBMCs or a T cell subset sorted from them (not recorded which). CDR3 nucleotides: TGTGCCAGCAGCGCCGCAGGGCCCGGGGAGCTGTTTTTT. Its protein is CASSAAGPGELFF.